These 6 T cell receptor beta chains were sequenced from one sample in a study of shared clonotypes between healthy human individuals. Using immunoSEQ multiplex PCR, the repertoire was profiled, and TCRdb retains in-frame clones only, with some absent. The sample consists of around 980,000 clones, around 78% of them appearing once. The sample was memory CD4+ T cells from PBMCs. Subset denoted: CD45RA-negative fraction. The receptors come from a man younger than 35 in good health. Some clones in this sample may be carry-over from other donors' samples.

This sequence joins TRBV30 and TRBJ1-2; D might be TRBD1 (6 bases). V lost 0 bases and J lost 4, with 12 bases in between. Germline CDR1 GTSNPN, CDR2 SVGIG (reference sequence). This CDR3 is built from 14 residues. CDR3 protein: CAWSVGGTSYGYTF. For the CDR3, the DNA is TGTGCCTGGAGTGTAGGAGGGACAAGCTATGGCTACACCTTC.

The rearrangement uses TRBV19 and TRBJ1-2; 7 bases match TRBD1. CDR3 length: 16 amino acids. Germline CDR1 and CDR2: LNHDA and SQIVND (reference sequence). With V trimmed by 7 bases and J by 7 bases, 18 bases remained unmatched. In DNA form, the CDR3 reads TGTGCCAGTAACATTAAGGGGACAGATGACTCGGTTGGCTACACCTTC. Translation gives CASNIKGTDDSVGYTF.

V and J are TRBV25-1 and TRBJ2-2; no firm D call. Germline V lookup: CDR1 MGHDK, CDR2 SYGVNS. Trimming stripped 3 bases from V and 2 bases from J, with 4 bases between. The CDR3 is 13 residues long. This CDR3 is CASSDRNTGELFF. CDR3 DNA: TGTGCCAGCAGTGACAGAAACACCGGGGAGCTGTTTTTT.

This sequence joins TRBV30 and TRBJ2-7; D is unclear. The V end was cut by 0 bases, the J end by 6 bases, with 12 bases between. CDR1 is GTSNPN and CDR2 is SVGIG in the germline V gene (reference sequence). The CDR3 spans 13 residues. CDR3 residues: CAWSVAPYSEQYF. In DNA form, the CDR3 reads TGTGCCTGGAGTGTAGCCCCCTACAGCGAGCAGTACTTC.

Points on this clone: Other DNA sequences of this sample code for an identical CDR3. The rearrangement links TRBV2 to TRBJ1-1; no clear D. Germline CDR1 and CDR2: SNHLY and FYNNEI. With 4 bases removed from V and 4 bases from J, the gap between germline ends came to 7 bases. There are 12 residues in the CDR3. CDR3 amino acids: CASSGGSTEAFF. CDR3 DNA sequence: TGTGCCAGCAGTGGGGGTAGCACTGAAGCTTTCTTT.

This clone was observed a few times. V and J are TRBV9 and TRBJ1-1; D remains unclear. The germline V and J ends were trimmed by 0 bases and 0 bases, with 6 bases remaining between them. The CDR3 extends over 14 amino acids. From germline, CDR1 is SGDLS and CDR2 YYNGEE. CDR3 bases: TGTGCCAGCAGCGTAGGGCCCTTGAACACTGAAGCTTTCTTT. Its protein is CASSVGPLNTEAFF.